This TCR beta chain stems from a study of T cells in localized non-small cell lung cancer (dated by TCRdb to the early 2020s). Broadly, across the study: The study examined T cell repertoires in a few hundred patients with early-stage NSCLC and compared tumors with uninvolved tumor-adjacent lungs. The cohort comprised a few hundred treatment-naïve NSCLC patients with resected, localized lung tumors. Of the NSCLC patients, over 120 were male and 107 were female, and the mean age was about 69 years.

The immunoSEQ Assay was used to sequence TCR beta CDR3 regions from DNA. From the authors' description of their analysis: T cell density was computed as TCR beta template counts normalized to usable DNA estimated by amplifying housekeeping genes. The preseqR package was used to estimate richness by extrapolating to 400,000 templates for PBMC samples and to 120,000 templates for tissue samples. Clonality was taken to be one minus Pielou's evenness. Differential abundance testing on productive amino-acid clonotypes, with a minimum total count of 5 and an alpha of 0.1, was used to identify tissue-enriched TCRs. Repertoire overlap between compartments was quantified with the Jaccard Index and Morisita Overlap Index. GLIPH grouped TCR beta CDR3s together with public tetramer-defined viral CDR3s, and a viral motif had to include at least three viral sequences and show V-gene enrichment. Drawn from immuneACCESS, this table holds only the in-frame rearrangements with V and J called that TCRdb kept. Clones are partly lost; checked studies trace under half to an unresolved V gene and leave the rest unexplained. That table supplies the V and J calls and clone size; D and trimming were determined from the DNA. The sample includes 75,000 to 95,000 clones, with approximately 88% observed a single time. The ten biggest clones cover 15% of the sample.

Broad study findings and their caveats: Because multi-region tumor sequencing was not performed, intratumor heterogeneity could not be ruled out. Longer overall survival was associated with higher blood T cell density, whereas shorter survival was associated with higher adjacent-lung clonality. The highest T cell clonality was observed in uninvolved tumor-adjacent lung, where clonality exceeded that of tumor, suggesting that antigenic responses were more focused in uninvolved tumor-adjacent lung. Because the study design was exploratory, TCR variables were selected using unadjusted p-values without false-discovery rate correction. A median of approximately 53 of the top 100 tumor clones turned up in the paired uninvolved adjacent lung, and 25 to 30 of those clones also ranked among the top 100 of that same adjacent lung.

Concerning this clone itself: This clone's antigen is unknown. No base qualities exist here, and no much larger clone lies one base off it.

At diagnosis, tumor, uninvolved tumor-adjacent lung and peripheral blood were collected and then preserved as a mix of FFPE and fresh-frozen material. For TCR repertoire profiling, blood samples were analyzed as peripheral blood mononuclear cells. Specimen: peripheral blood, collected before any cancer treatment. The TCR originated in a man aged 35-75 years with stage I squamous cell lung carcinoma.

The CDR3 is CASSTQGTLAKNIQYF. The sequenced DNA is TGCGCCAGCAGCACACAGGGCACACTAGCCAAAAACATTCAGTACTTC. This chain joins TRBV5-1 to TRBJ2-4; the D gene is perhaps TRBD1, from 6 matching bases. Trimming costs V 4 bases and J 0 bases, and their ends lie 14 bases apart. The CDR3 sequence holds 16 residues, the cysteine and phenylalanine included. The DNA shown is the 48-base CDR3, in frame from base 1. CDR1 SGHRS and CDR2 YFSETQ were looked up in the germline V gene.